This TCR beta chain was sequenced for a study of T cell responses to AZD1222 COVID-19 vaccine. Notes on the study in general: Reportedly, close to half of spike-specific TCRs are directed against unmutated variant regions.

Remarks on this clone: As yet, its antigen is unknown.

Method: immunoSEQ multiplex PCR; TCRdb's copy keeps in-frame clones and lacks some. The sample consists of more than 130,000 clones, 90% of them appearing once. The CDR3 contains 13 residues. Deletions cut 5 bases from V and 4 bases from J, with 12 bases between. The receptor comes from an adult in good health. The chain uses TRBV12-3 or TRBV12-4 and TRBJ2-7; the D call may be TRBD1 or TRBD2 (5 bases each). Source: peripheral blood, taken on day 0 of AZD1222 vaccination. The CDR3, as DNA: TGTGCCAGCAGTGCCGGGACGCTTTACGAGCAGTACTTC. This codes for CASSAGTLYEQYF.